What follows are 4 T cell receptor beta chains derived from one specimen sequenced in a study of HIV-infected patients and healthy controls. The repertoire came from unfractionated whole blood and reflected all unsorted peripheral T cells. Around 530 ng RNA was reverse transcribed with alpha and beta constant-region primers. Each of the alpha and beta chains got its own library through chain-specific third strand synthesis with indices. TCRdb reprocessed the 5' RACE reads with MiXCR, giving one entry per CDR3 protein. The sample holds thousands of distinct CDR3 sequences, about 8.2% seen once. This material consisted of blood, taken before antiretroviral therapy. Receptor source: an adult with HIV infection.

This clonotype was seen many times. The chain has TRBV5-4 and TRBJ1-6; TRBD1 matches at 12 bases. Trimming at V came to 4 bases and at J to 7 bases, leaving 6 bases not matched to a gene. CDR3 length: 16 amino acids. Germline V gene data show CDR1 as SGHNT and CDR2 as YYREEE (reference sequence). As DNA, the CDR3 is TGTGCCAGCAGCATCGGGACAGGGGGCAGGAATTCACCCCTCCACTTT. It encodes CASSIGTGGRNSPLHF.

The table lists this clonotype with many counts. The gene calls are TRBV5-6 and TRBJ2-2; D may be TRBD2 (6 bases). Germline loops: CDR1 SGHDT, CDR2 YYEEEE. CDR3 length equals 17 residues. V lost 4 bases, J lost 2 bases, and 18 bases lay in between. CDR3 DNA sequence: TGTGCCAGCAGCCTACAGGTTAGCGGCCTAAACACCGGGGAGCTGTTTTTT. It specifies CASSLQVSGLNTGELFF. Together with reference TRBV5-6 and TRBJ2-2, the CDR3 gives the full variable domain: DAGVTQSPTHLIKTRGQQVTLRCSPKSGHDTVSWYQQALGQGPQFIFQYYEEEERQRGNFPDRFSGHQFPNYSSELNVNALLLGDSALYLCASSLQVSGLNTGELFFGEGSRLTVL.

This clonotype was seen repeatedly, ten times or more. Written as DNA, the CDR3 is TGTGCCAGCAGCACTCCCCTTCGGGGGGCTGGCTACACCTTC. Residues: CASSTPLRGAGYTF. This chain uses TRBV12-3 or TRBV12-4 with TRBJ1-2, with TRBD1 as a possible D gene (6 bases). Trimming removed 6 bases from V and 7 bases from J, with 18 bases in between. This CDR3 has 14 residues.

This clonotype was picked up many times. The chain links TRBV7-7 to TRBJ2-5, with D tentatively TRBD1 (5 bases). Germline CDR1 and CDR2: SSHAT and FNYEAQ (reference sequence). This CDR3 contains 15 residues. The V end was cut by 1 base, the J end by 4 bases, with 13 bases between. The CDR3 reads CASSLEGSLGETQYF. The CDR3 DNA reads as TGTGCCAGCAGCTTAGAGGGGTCCCTTGGAGAGACCCAGTACTTC. The full variable domain, with the rest looked up from reference TRBV7-7 and TRBJ2-5, is GAGVSQSPRYKVTKRGQDVTLRCDPISSHATLYWYQQALGQGPEFLTYFNYEAQPDKSGLPSDRFSAERPEGSISTLTIQRTEQRDSAMYRCASSLEGSLGETQYFGPGTRLLVL.